Below, 24 T cell receptor beta chains from the same sample are listed, as sequenced in a study of blood T cell repertoires in COVID-19. Profiled with immunoSEQ multiplex PCR; TCRdb holds only in-frame clones, not every one. The sample shows some 270,000 clones, just under 90% of them seen only once. Material: PBMCs or T cells enriched from blood (not recorded which). The receptor set was obtained from a woman aged 60 to 75 who had recovered from COVID-19.

Turning to this clone: Other DNA sequences of this sample code for an identical CDR3. The CDR3 sequence is CASSLDRGNSPLHF. The CDR3, as DNA: TGTGCCAGCAGTCTGGACAGGGGGAATTCACCCCTCCACTTT. The chain recombines TRBV2 with TRBJ1-6; 10 bases match TRBD1. CDR3 length equals 14 residues. The V gene's germline CDR1 is SNHLY and CDR2 FYNNEI. Trimming cost V 5 bases and J 7 bases; bases outside gene matches: 2.

CDR3 coding DNA: TGTGCCAGCAAACTTTACTACGAGCAGTACTTC. Its protein product is CASKLYYEQYF. The chain is built from TRBV6-5 and TRBJ2-7; the D is unclear. The CDR3 runs to 11 residues. Trimming left V 7 bases short and J 3 bases short, with 7 bases between. Germline CDR1 is MNHEY and CDR2 is SVGAGI.

This clone was observed a single time. This chain uses TRBV11-3 with TRBJ2-1; D unresolved. The germline V and J ends were trimmed by 1 base and 4 bases, with 5 bases remaining between them. Germline-derived CDR1 and CDR2 are SGHNT and YENEEA. This CDR3 has 13 residues. CDR3 amino acids: CASSLGQYNEQFF. CDR3 DNA sequence: TGTGCCAGCAGCTTAGGGCAGTACAATGAGCAGTTCTTC.

The J gene is TRBJ1-5, the V gene TRBV7-9; D gene uncertain. CDR1 is SEHNR, CDR2 FQNEAQ, per germline (reference sequence). There are 15 residues in the CDR3. The V gene lost 7 bases and the J gene lost 3 bases, with 16 bases spanning the gap. The CDR3 DNA is TGTGCCAGCACCCCATCAAGCGAACACAATCAGCCCCAGCATTTT. This encodes CASTPSSEHNQPQHF.

Only a few counts were recorded for this clone. The chain uses TRBV15 and TRBJ2-3, with D maybe TRBD1 (5 bases). This CDR3 region has 14 residues. Germline loops: CDR1 LNHNV, CDR2 YYDKDF (reference sequence). Trimming took 0 bases from V and 6 from J, leaving 10 bases between them. The CDR3 here is CATSRDKGQDTQYF. The CDR3 nucleotides are TGTGCCACCAGCAGAGATAAGGGGCAGGATACGCAGTATTTT.

This clone was observed a single time. This chain joins TRBV5-4 and TRBJ2-7; 7 bases map to TRBD2. The ends lost 2 bases at V and 2 bases at J; junction bases unmatched: 10. Germline V CDR1 and CDR2: SGHNT, YYREEE (reference sequence). The CDR3 totals 16 residues. CDR3 nucleotides: TGTGCCAGCAGCTTCTCGCCGCTAGCGGCTACCTACGAGCAGTACTTC. Translated, it gives CASSFSPLAATYEQYF.

The V call is TRBV28, the J call TRBJ2-1; a possible D gene is TRBD2 (6 bases). V gave up 11 bases and J gave up 1 base, with 9 bases separating them. Per germline, CDR1 MDHEN and CDR2 SYDVKM. The CDR3 loop spans 12 amino acids. The CDR3 nucleotides are TGTGCCGCGGGGCAGTCCTACAATGAGCAGTTCTTC. Protein: CAAGQSYNEQFF. Combining the CDR3 with reference TRBV28 and TRBJ2-1 gives the whole variable domain DVKVTQSSRYLVKRTGEKVFLECVQDMDHENMFWYRQDPGLGLRLIYFSYDVKMKEKGDIPEGYSVSREKKERFSLILESASTNQTSMYLCAAGQSYNEQFFGPGTRLTVL.

The rearrangement uses TRBV28 and TRBJ1-2; D might be TRBD1 (6 bases). CDR1 and CDR2 from the germline V gene are MDHEN and SYDVKM. V was pared by 4 bases and J by 6 bases, with 15 bases between. The CDR3 spans 14 residues. CDR3: CASSSSGGADGYTF. The CDR3 region has the DNA TGTGCCAGCAGTTCATCCGGGGGGGCCGATGGCTACACCTTC.

This chain joins TRBV6-5 and TRBJ2-3; TRBD2 is a possible D gene (5 bases). The CDR3 totals 14 residues. Trimming pared 5 bases from V and 1 base from J, leaving 10 bases between. The germline V gene encodes CDR1 MNHEY and CDR2 SVGAGI. This chain's CDR3 is CASSRADGTDTQYF. The DNA for the CDR3 is TGTGCCAGCAGTCGAGCGGACGGCACAGATACGCAGTATTTT.

The V and J genes are TRBV5-1 and TRBJ2-1, with 8 bases fitting TRBD2. V shed 5 bases, J shed 5 bases, and the junction held 6 bases outside the gene matches. The germline CDR1 and CDR2 sequences are SGHRS and YFSETQ. The length of the CDR3 is 14 residues. CDR3 sequence: CASRSGTRDNEQFF. In DNA, the CDR3 is TGCGCCAGCAGATCCGGGACTAGGGACAATGAGCAGTTCTTC.

This clone was counted between two and nine times. The chain couples TRBV13 to TRBJ2-3, with a possible D match to TRBD1 (6 bases). The CDR3 extends over 16 amino acids. The germline V gene has CDR1 PRHDT and CDR2 FYEKMQ (reference sequence). Trimming stripped 5 bases from V and 2 bases from J, with 17 bases between. The DNA for the CDR3 is TGTGCCAGCAGCCCAACAGGGTCGGTCTTCACAGATACGCAGTATTTT. Translating gives CASSPTGSVFTDTQYF.

This chain uses TRBV5-4 with TRBJ2-2, with D tentatively TRBD2 (7 bases). V dropped 4 bases and J dropped 4 bases, with 20 bases sitting between them. This CDR3 contains 17 residues. CDR1 and CDR2 (germline): SGHNT, YYREEE (reference sequence). In DNA, the CDR3 is TGTGCCAGCAGCAAGGGGCCCATGAGGGGGGGCACCGGGGAGCTGTTTTTT. This codes for CASSKGPMRGGTGELFF.

The V gene is TRBV6-5, the J gene TRBJ1-1; no reliable D call. The CDR3 runs 13 residues. Germline CDR1 MNHEY, CDR2 SVGAGI. Between the trimmed V and J ends, which lost 4 bases and 5 bases, there was a span of 11 bases. Here the CDR3 reads CASSWAGHTEAFF. CDR3 nucleotides: TGTGCCAGCAGTTGGGCGGGTCATACTGAAGCTTTCTTT.

The chain has TRBV3-1 (or the pseudogene TRBV3-2) and TRBJ1-5; 7 bases map to TRBD1. V trimming: 3 bases; J trimming: 10 bases; junction bases outside the gene matches: 9. There are 14 residues in the CDR3. The V gene's germline CDR1 is LGHDT and CDR2 YNNKEL (reference sequence). DNA for the CDR3: TGTGCCAGCAGCCAGATGACAGGGCTAAGACCCCAGCATTTT. Protein: CASSQMTGLRPQHF.

This chain joins TRBV28 and TRBJ2-2, with D unresolved. CDR1 is MDHEN and CDR2 is SYDVKM in the germline V gene. The length of the CDR3 is 12 residues. V was cut by 3 bases and J by 11 bases, with 10 bases left in between. The chain's CDR3 is CASSFRAFELFF. DNA of the CDR3: TGTGCCAGCAGTTTTCGAGCCTTCGAGCTGTTTTTT.

The V gene is TRBV27, the J gene TRBJ2-6; possible D gene TRBD2, 7 bases. From germline, CDR1 is MNHEY and CDR2 SMNVEV (reference sequence). CDR3 length equals 16 residues. Between the trimmed V and J ends, which lost 3 bases and 4 bases, there was a span of 13 bases. CDR3 coding DNA: TGTGCCAGCAGTTTTCGGGGGGCGGACGGGGCCAACGTCCTGACTTTC. This translates into CASSFRGADGANVLTF.

The V gene is TRBV30, the J gene TRBJ1-4; no reliable D call. The CDR3 has 13 residues. Trimming took 0 bases from V and 4 from J, leaving 6 bases between them. The germline V gene encodes CDR1 GTSNPN and CDR2 SVGIG (reference sequence). The CDR3 DNA sequence: TGTGCCTGGAGTGTACTTCATAATGAAAAACTGTTTTTT. Translating it yields CAWSVLHNEKLFF. The complete variable domain, with remaining parts taken from reference TRBV30 and TRBJ1-4, reads SQTIHQWPATLVQPVGSPLSLECTVEGTSNPNLYWYRQAAGRGLQLLFYSVGIGQISSEVPQNLSASRPQDRQFILSSKKLLLSDSGFYLCAWSVLHNEKLFFGSGTQLSVL.

This clone was recorded a few times. The chain is built from TRBV5-4 and TRBJ1-4, with 7 bases that match TRBD1. Germline V CDR1 and CDR2: SGHNT, YYREEE (reference sequence). This CDR3 comprises 15 residues. V lost 4 bases and J lost 0; bases outside the gene matches: 3. As DNA, the CDR3 is TGTGCCAGCAGCCAGCAGGGGGCAACTAATGAAAAACTGTTTTTT. Translation: CASSQQGATNEKLFF.

This sequence joins TRBV28 and TRBJ2-3; tentative D call: TRBD2 (6 bases). In germline, CDR1 is MDHEN, CDR2 SYDVKM. The CDR3 runs to 17 residues. Trimming left V 7 bases short and J 0 bases short, with 20 bases between. The CDR3 protein is CASNWGAGVYSTDTQYF. CDR3 sequence (DNA): TGTGCCAGCAATTGGGGAGCGGGTGTGTATAGCACAGATACGCAGTATTTT.

This chain joins TRBV10-3 and TRBJ1-2; 7 positions agree with TRBD1. This CDR3 spans 16 amino acids. Trimming cost V 4 bases and J 5 bases; bases outside gene matches: 13. Germline assignment: CDR1 ENHRY and CDR2 SYGVKD. CDR3 region: CAISGDRDPKKYGYTF. The CDR3 DNA reads as TGTGCCATCAGTGGCGACAGGGATCCTAAAAAGTATGGCTACACCTTC.

The chain links TRBV5-1 to TRBJ2-3, with 7 bases matching TRBD2. V was clipped by 2 bases and J by 0 bases; unmatched bases: 0. This CDR3 is 14 amino acids long. Per the germline V gene, CDR1 is SGHRS and CDR2 is YFSETQ. The CDR3 is CASSFSGSTDTQYF. CDR3 sequence (DNA): TGCGCCAGCAGCTTTAGCGGGAGCACAGATACGCAGTATTTT.

This clone turned up a few times. The chain has TRBV27 and TRBJ2-5, with D possibly matching TRBD2 (6 bases). This CDR3 has 15 residues. CDR1 MNHEY and CDR2 SMNVEV come from the germline V gene (reference sequence). V lost 6 bases and J 1 base, leaving 15 bases between the germline ends. The CDR3 loop reads CASRTLGSGQETQYF. CDR3 nucleotide sequence: TGTGCCAGCAGAACCTTGGGTAGCGGCCAAGAGACCCAGTACTTC.

The chain carries TRBV30 and TRBJ2-1; D is unclear. V lost 4 bases to trimming and J lost 8 bases, with 18 bases between them. The CDR3 runs 14 residues. The germline V gene encodes CDR1 GTSNPN and CDR2 SVGIG (reference sequence). Written as DNA, the CDR3 is TGTGCCTGGACTCCCATGCTTAGTAGTTATGAGCAGTTCTTC. Encoded protein: CAWTPMLSSYEQFF.

The rearrangement joins TRBV2 to TRBJ1-5, with D maybe TRBD1 (6 bases). The ends were cut back, 6 bases at V and 4 bases at J, with 13 bases in the middle. In germline, CDR1 is SNHLY, CDR2 FYNNEI. This CDR3 comprises 14 residues. The CDR3 protein is CASRTGTFNQPQHF. The CDR3 coding sequence is TGTGCCAGCAGAACCGGGACATTTAATCAGCCCCAGCATTTT.